What follows is one T cell receptor (beta chain) and its context. Its antigen is unknown. Each CDR3 protein is one row after TCRdb ran MiXCR on the 5' RACE reads. This sample has about 790,000 distinct CDR3 sequences, with 15% to 20% found just once. This entry is derived from a study of identical twins. Whole-study findings and limits: Fewer insertions characterized abundant cord blood beta clonotypes, whereas memory repertoires showed none.

The same sample was also used in a study of T cells expressing NK-cell markers. From that second work: HCMV seropositivity marked seven of the eight sequenced donors; one was seronegative.

The clonotype was recovered from a woman aged 18-29 years in good health. What was sequenced was PBMCs.

The CDR3 nucleotides read TGTGCCAGCAGCTCGACCAGCGCCGGGGAGCTGTTTTTT. It encodes CASSSTSAGELFF. V gene TRBV7-3 combines with J gene TRBJ2-2; D is undetermined. The V gene lost 4 bases and the J gene lost 6 bases, with 9 bases spanning the gap. The CDR3 length is 13 residues. Germline lookup yields CDR1 SGHTA and CDR2 FQGTGA.